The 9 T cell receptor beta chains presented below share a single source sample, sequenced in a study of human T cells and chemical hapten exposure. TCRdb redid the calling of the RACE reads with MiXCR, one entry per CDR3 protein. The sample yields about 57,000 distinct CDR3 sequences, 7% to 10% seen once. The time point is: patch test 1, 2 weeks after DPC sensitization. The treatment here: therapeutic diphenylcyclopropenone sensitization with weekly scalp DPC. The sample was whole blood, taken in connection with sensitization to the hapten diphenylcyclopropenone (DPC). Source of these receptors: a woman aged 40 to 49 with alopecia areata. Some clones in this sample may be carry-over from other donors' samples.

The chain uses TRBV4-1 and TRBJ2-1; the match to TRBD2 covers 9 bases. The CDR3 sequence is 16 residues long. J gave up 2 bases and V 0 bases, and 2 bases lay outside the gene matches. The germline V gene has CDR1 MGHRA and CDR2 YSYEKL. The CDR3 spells CASSQERGGAYNEQFF. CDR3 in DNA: TGCGCCAGCAGCCAAGAACGCGGGGGGGCCTACAATGAGCAGTTCTTC.

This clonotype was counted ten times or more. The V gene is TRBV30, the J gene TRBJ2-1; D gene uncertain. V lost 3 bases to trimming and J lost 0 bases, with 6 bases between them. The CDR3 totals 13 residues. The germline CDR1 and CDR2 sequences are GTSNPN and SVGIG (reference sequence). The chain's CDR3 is CAWSQSSYNEQFF. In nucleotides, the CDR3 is TGTGCCTGGAGCCAGAGCTCCTACAATGAGCAGTTCTTC.

CDR3: CASSPARDRGGNEQFF. DNA for the CDR3: TGTGCCAGCAGCCCCGCCCGGGACAGGGGTGGCAATGAGCAGTTCTTC. This chain joins TRBV7-2 and TRBJ2-1; TRBD1 aligns across 10 bases. J was trimmed by 6 bases and V by 5 bases; bases with no gene match: 10. CDR3 length equals 16 residues. Germline V lookup: CDR1 SGHTA, CDR2 FQGNSA.

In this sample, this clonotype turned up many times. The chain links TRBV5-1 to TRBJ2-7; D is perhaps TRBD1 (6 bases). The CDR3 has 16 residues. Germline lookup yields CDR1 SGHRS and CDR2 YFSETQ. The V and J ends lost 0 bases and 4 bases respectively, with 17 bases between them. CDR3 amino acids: CASSLAFSQGAYEQYF. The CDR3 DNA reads TGCGCCAGCAGCTTGGCCTTTTCACAGGGAGCATACGAGCAGTACTTC.

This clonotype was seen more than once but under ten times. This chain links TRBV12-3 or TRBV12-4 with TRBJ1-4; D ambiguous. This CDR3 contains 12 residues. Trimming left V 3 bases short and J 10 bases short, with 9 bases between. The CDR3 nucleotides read TGTGCCAGCAGTTTGAGTTTCTCAAAACTGTTTTTT. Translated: CASSLSFSKLFF.

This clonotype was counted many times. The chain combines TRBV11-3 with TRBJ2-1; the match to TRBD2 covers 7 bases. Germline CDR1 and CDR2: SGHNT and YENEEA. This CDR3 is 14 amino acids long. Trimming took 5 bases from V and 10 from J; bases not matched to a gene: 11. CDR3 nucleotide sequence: TGTGCCAGCAGCCTCGGGACTATATCAACCGAGCAGTTCTTC. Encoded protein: CASSLGTISTEQFF.

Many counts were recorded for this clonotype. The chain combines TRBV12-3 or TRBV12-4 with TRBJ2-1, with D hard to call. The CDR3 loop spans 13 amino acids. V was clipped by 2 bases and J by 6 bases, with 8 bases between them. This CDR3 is CASSLSVPNEQFF. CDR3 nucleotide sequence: TGTGCCAGCAGTTTATCAGTACCCAATGAGCAGTTCTTC.

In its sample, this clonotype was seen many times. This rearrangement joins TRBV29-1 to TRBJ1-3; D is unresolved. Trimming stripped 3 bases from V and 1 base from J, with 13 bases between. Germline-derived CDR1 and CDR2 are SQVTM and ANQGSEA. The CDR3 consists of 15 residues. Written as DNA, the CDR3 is TGCAGCGTTGATTTGGATGCAGAATCTGGAAACACCATATATTTT. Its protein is CSVDLDAESGNTIYF.

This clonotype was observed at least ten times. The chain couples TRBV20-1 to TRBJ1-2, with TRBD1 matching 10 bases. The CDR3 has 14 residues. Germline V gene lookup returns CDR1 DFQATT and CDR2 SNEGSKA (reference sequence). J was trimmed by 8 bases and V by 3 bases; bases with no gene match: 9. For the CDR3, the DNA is TGCAGTGCTAGCCGACAGGGGGCAACCCTAGGCTACACCTTC. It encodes CSASRQGATLGYTF.